This TCR beta chain is drawn from a study of blood T cell repertoires in COVID-19. Study overall: Sites in the United States, Italy and Spain provided acute and convalescent COVID-19 samples. Sources were T cells, B-cell-depleted T cells, or PBMCs; the material itself was cDNA or gDNA.

The V gene lost 1 base and the J gene lost 5 bases, with 14 bases spanning the gap. Germline V gene sequence: CDR1 KGHSH, CDR2 LQKENI. The length of the CDR3 is 15 residues. Original data processing: Amplifying reference gene primers gave estimates of nucleated cell counts. Assay: immunoSEQ multiplex PCR; the TCRdb copy retains only in-frame clones and omits some. The V and J calls and clone size come from that table; D and trimming were worked out from the DNA. The sample lists 200,000 to 300,000 clones, around 86% occurring once. The origin of this receptor is an older woman with active or convalescent COVID-19. The specimen sequenced was peripheral blood. The chain combines TRBV18 with TRBJ1-1, with D possibly TRBD1 on 5 matching bases. This CDR3 is CASSPRYSKGTEAFF. In DNA, the CDR3 is TGTGCCAGCTCACCACGTTACAGTAAGGGGACTGAAGCTTTCTTT.